These T cell receptor beta chains were read from a single sample in a study of cytomegalovirus exposure and HLA in healthy donors. TCRdb keeps only in-frame clones here, not all; method: immunoSEQ multiplex PCR. The sample contains roughly 120,000 clones, approximately 78% of which appear only once. Specimen: PBMCs. Receptor source: a man aged 35-49 years in good health and CMV-seronegative. Each CDR3 is given with its conserved first and last residue. The order of the fields is D gene, V gene, J gene, clone size, CDR3 protein, CDR3 DNA. A D gene is named only where the DNA matches it firmly. Clone size is shown for a subset of rows, as once, few, many or a class of expanded clone.

d_gene: -
v_gene: TRBV5-4
j_gene: TRBJ2-7
abundance: -
CDR3aa: CASSLMGAPASEQYF
CDR3nt: TGTGCCAGCAGCTTGATGGGGGCTCCGGCTTCCGAGCAGTACTTC

d_gene: -
v_gene: TRBV14
j_gene: TRBJ2-3
abundance: -
CDR3aa: CASSKTGLAALDTQYF
CDR3nt: TGTGCCAGCAGCAAGACAGGGTTAGCGGCCTTGGATACGCAGTATTTT

d_gene: TRBD1
v_gene: TRBV6-1
j_gene: TRBJ1-2
abundance: -
CDR3aa: CASSVRQGNYGYTF
CDR3nt: TGTGCCAGCAGTGTTCGACAGGGAAACTATGGCTACACCTTC

d_gene: -
v_gene: TRBV11-2
j_gene: TRBJ1-1
abundance: -
CDR3aa: CASSPWEGSPNTEAFF
CDR3nt: TGTGCCAGCAGCCCCTGGGAGGGTTCCCCGAACACTGAAGCTTTCTTT

d_gene: TRBD1
v_gene: TRBV7-3
j_gene: TRBJ2-5
abundance: -
CDR3aa: CASSTGGARRETQYF
CDR3nt: TGTGCCAGCAGCACAGGGGGCGCGAGAAGGGAGACCCAGTACTTC

d_gene: TRBD1
v_gene: TRBV7-2
j_gene: TRBJ1-2
abundance: few
CDR3aa: CASSPTGTGMAFGYTF
CDR3nt: TGTGCCAGCAGCCCAACCGGGACAGGGATGGCGTTTGGCTACACCTTC

d_gene: TRBD2
v_gene: TRBV10-3
j_gene: TRBJ2-2
abundance: once
CDR3aa: CAIHSGDATGELFF
CDR3nt: TGTGCCATCCATAGCGGGGATGCCACCGGGGAGCTGTTTTTT

d_gene: -
v_gene: TRBV7-9
j_gene: TRBJ2-7
abundance: few
CDR3aa: CATGRQVRTEQYF
CDR3nt: TGTGCCACGGGTAGACAGGTGAGGACCGAGCAGTACTTC

d_gene: TRBD1
v_gene: TRBV5-1
j_gene: TRBJ2-7
abundance: -
CDR3aa: CASSFLYPGQEYEQYF
CDR3nt: TGCGCCAGCAGCTTCCTATATCCTGGACAGGAGTACGAGCAGTACTTC

d_gene: TRBD1
v_gene: TRBV5-4
j_gene: TRBJ2-2
abundance: -
CDR3aa: CASSSAGQGNTGELFF
CDR3nt: TGTGCCAGCAGCTCGGCGGGACAGGGAAACACCGGGGAGCTGTTTTTT

d_gene: -
v_gene: TRBV9
j_gene: TRBJ2-7
abundance: -
CDR3aa: CASSARSSPSYEQYF
CDR3nt: TGTGCCAGCAGCGCCCGATCGAGCCCAAGCTACGAGCAGTACTTC

d_gene: TRBD1
v_gene: TRBV2
j_gene: TRBJ2-5
abundance: -
CDR3aa: CASSTGQGSWYQETQYF
CDR3nt: TGTGCCAGCAGTACCGGACAGGGATCTTGGTACCAAGAGACCCAGTACTTC

d_gene: -
v_gene: TRBV15
j_gene: TRBJ1-1
abundance: -
CDR3aa: CATSSGHTNTEAFF
CDR3nt: TGTGCCACCAGCAGCGGACACACGAACACTGAAGCTTTCTTT

d_gene: -
v_gene: TRBV9
j_gene: TRBJ2-3
abundance: -
CDR3aa: CASSAGGTSTDTQYF
CDR3nt: TGTGCCAGCAGCGCCGGGGGAACTAGCACAGATACGCAGTATTTT

d_gene: -
v_gene: TRBV4-1
j_gene: TRBJ1-2
abundance: -
CDR3aa: CASSQDQGTQNYGYTF
CDR3nt: TGCGCCAGCAGCCAAGACCAAGGGACTCAGAACTATGGCTACACCTTC

d_gene: TRBD1
v_gene: TRBV6-5
j_gene: TRBJ2-2
abundance: -
CDR3aa: CASSRDRGSGELFF
CDR3nt: TGTGCCAGCAGCCGGGACAGGGGATCCGGGGAGCTGTTTTTT

d_gene: -
v_gene: TRBV11-2
j_gene: TRBJ2-1
abundance: -
CDR3aa: CASSLPGTTYNEQFF
CDR3nt: TGTGCCAGCAGCTTACCGGGGACAACCTACAATGAGCAGTTCTTC

d_gene: -
v_gene: TRBV28
j_gene: TRBJ1-1
abundance: -
CDR3aa: CASRVGTEAFF
CDR3nt: TGTGCCAGCAGGGTCGGCACTGAAGCTTTCTTT

d_gene: TRBD1
v_gene: TRBV5-6
j_gene: TRBJ1-1
abundance: -
CDR3aa: CASSSKPGQGNTEAFF
CDR3nt: TGTGCCAGCAGCTCCAAGCCGGGACAGGGAAACACTGAAGCTTTCTTT

d_gene: -
v_gene: TRBV5-8
j_gene: TRBJ1-1
abundance: -
CDR3aa: CASSLALEAFF
CDR3nt: TGTGCCAGCAGCTTGGCCCTTGAAGCTTTCTTT

d_gene: -
v_gene: TRBV7-9
j_gene: TRBJ2-7
abundance: -
CDR3aa: CASSQTSGTLAEQYF
CDR3nt: TGTGCCAGCAGCCAAACGTCCGGGACTCTTGCCGAGCAGTACTTC

d_gene: -
v_gene: TRBV19
j_gene: TRBJ1-2
abundance: -
CDR3aa: CASSITTDPNYGYTF
CDR3nt: TGTGCCAGTAGTATTACGACAGACCCAAACTATGGCTACACCTTC

d_gene: -
v_gene: TRBV5-4
j_gene: TRBJ2-2
abundance: -
CDR3aa: CASSPRGTTNTGELFF
CDR3nt: TGTGCCAGCAGCCCCCGCGGTACCACGAACACCGGGGAGCTGTTTTTT

d_gene: -
v_gene: TRBV19
j_gene: TRBJ2-2
abundance: once
CDR3aa: CASSIDDSNTGELFF
CDR3nt: TGTGCCAGTAGTATAGACGACAGTAACACCGGGGAGCTGTTTTTT

d_gene: -
v_gene: TRBV18
j_gene: TRBJ1-2
abundance: once
CDR3aa: CASSPEDYGYTF
CDR3nt: TGTGCCAGCTCACCTGAGGACTATGGCTACACCTTC

d_gene: TRBD1
v_gene: TRBV19
j_gene: TRBJ1-1
abundance: -
CDR3aa: CASRNSGGIAEAFF
CDR3nt: TGTGCCAGTAGAAATTCAGGGGGGATAGCTGAAGCTTTCTTT

d_gene: -
v_gene: TRBV5-1
j_gene: TRBJ2-2
abundance: -
CDR3aa: CASSPHATGELFF
CDR3nt: TGCGCCAGCAGCCCACACGCCACCGGGGAGCTGTTTTTT

d_gene: -
v_gene: TRBV21-1
j_gene: TRBJ1-6
abundance: -
CDR3aa: CASSKGTSRTSLHF
CDR3nt: TGTGCCAGCAGCAAAGGCACGTCCCGCACTTCCCTCCACTTT

d_gene: -
v_gene: TRBV7-3
j_gene: TRBJ2-2
abundance: -
CDR3aa: CASSLMGGTGELFF
CDR3nt: TGTGCCAGCAGCTTAATGGGAGGTACCGGGGAGCTGTTTTTT

d_gene: TRBD1
v_gene: TRBV6-4
j_gene: TRBJ2-2
abundance: -
CDR3aa: CASGTGDTGELFF
CDR3nt: TGTGCCAGCGGGACAGGGGACACCGGGGAGCTGTTTTTT

d_gene: TRBD1
v_gene: TRBV5-5
j_gene: TRBJ1-2
abundance: -
CDR3aa: CASSLKGAQGFGYTF
CDR3nt: TGTGCCAGCAGCTTGAAGGGAGCACAGGGGTTTGGCTACACCTTC

d_gene: -
v_gene: TRBV28
j_gene: TRBJ1-3
abundance: -
CDR3aa: CASSPSSGNTIYF
CDR3nt: TGTGCCAGCAGTCCGAGTTCTGGAAACACCATATATTTT

d_gene: TRBD2
v_gene: TRBV6-1
j_gene: TRBJ2-5
abundance: -
CDR3aa: CASSEWASGGQETQYF
CDR3nt: TGTGCCAGCAGTGAATGGGCGAGCGGGGGACAAGAGACCCAGTACTTC

d_gene: TRBD2
v_gene: TRBV4-2
j_gene: TRBJ2-1
abundance: few
CDR3aa: CASSQVTSGGPGEQFF
CDR3nt: TGTGCCAGCAGCCAAGTGACTAGCGGGGGGCCCGGTGAGCAGTTCTTC

d_gene: -
v_gene: TRBV6-6
j_gene: TRBJ1-1
abundance: -
CDR3aa: CASRITSGKNTEAFF
CDR3nt: TGTGCCAGCAGAATTACGTCGGGGAAGAACACTGAAGCTTTCTTT

d_gene: TRBD1
v_gene: TRBV27
j_gene: TRBJ1-1
abundance: -
CDR3aa: CASSSQGRAFF
CDR3nt: TGTGCCAGCAGTTCACAGGGGAGAGCTTTCTTT

d_gene: TRBD1
v_gene: TRBV28
j_gene: TRBJ2-3
abundance: -
CDR3aa: CASSPLTGGHTDTQYF
CDR3nt: TGTGCCAGCAGTCCCCTCACAGGGGGCCATACAGATACGCAGTATTTT

d_gene: TRBD1
v_gene: TRBV2
j_gene: TRBJ1-5
abundance: once
CDR3aa: CASNSQGQGNQPQHF
CDR3nt: TGTGCCAGCAACTCACAAGGACAGGGGAATCAGCCCCAGCATTTT

d_gene: -
v_gene: TRBV7-8
j_gene: TRBJ1-4
abundance: -
CDR3aa: CASSPRTTNEKLFF
CDR3nt: TGTGCCAGCAGCCCCAGAACAACTAATGAAAAACTGTTTTTT

d_gene: -
v_gene: TRBV7-2
j_gene: TRBJ1-4
abundance: -
CDR3aa: CASSLGSATNEKLFF
CDR3nt: TGTGCCAGCAGCTTAGGGTCGGCAACTAATGAAAAACTGTTTTTT

d_gene: -
v_gene: TRBV2
j_gene: TRBJ2-3
abundance: -
CDR3aa: CAGGVFTDTQYF
CDR3nt: TGTGCCGGCGGGGTTTTCACAGATACGCAGTATTTT

d_gene: TRBD1
v_gene: TRBV28
j_gene: TRBJ1-2
abundance: few
CDR3aa: CASSRSGGLANYGYTF
CDR3nt: TGTGCCAGCAGTAGGTCAGGGGGCTTAGCTAACTATGGCTACACCTTC

d_gene: -
v_gene: TRBV4-1
j_gene: TRBJ1-3
abundance: few
CDR3aa: CASSPGRTAGSGNTIYF
CDR3nt: TGCGCCAGCAGCCCAGGACGGACAGCCGGGTCCGGAAACACCATATATTTT

d_gene: -
v_gene: TRBV7-9
j_gene: TRBJ2-2
abundance: -
CDR3aa: CSSSPRGSHLTGELFF
CDR3nt: TGTTCCAGCAGCCCAAGAGGGAGTCATCTTACCGGGGAGCTGTTTTTT

d_gene: TRBD2
v_gene: TRBV5-4
j_gene: TRBJ2-7
abundance: -
CDR3aa: CASSLRAGDEQYF
CDR3nt: TGTGCCAGCAGCTTGAGGGCGGGGGACGAGCAGTACTTC

d_gene: TRBD1
v_gene: TRBV5-1
j_gene: TRBJ1-2
abundance: -
CDR3aa: CASSGTGRNGYTF
CDR3nt: TGCGCCAGCAGCGGGACAGGGCGGAATGGCTACACCTTC

d_gene: TRBD1
v_gene: TRBV2
j_gene: TRBJ2-7
abundance: once
CDR3aa: CASSELGTGLYEQYF
CDR3nt: TGTGCCAGCAGTGAATTGGGGACAGGTCTTTACGAGCAGTACTTC

d_gene: -
v_gene: TRBV4-2
j_gene: TRBJ2-1
abundance: -
CDR3aa: CASSQVDSSYNEQFF
CDR3nt: TGTGCCAGCAGCCAAGTGGACAGCTCCTACAATGAGCAGTTCTTC

d_gene: TRBD2
v_gene: TRBV9
j_gene: TRBJ2-6
abundance: once
CDR3aa: CASSAEQRGAGANVLTF
CDR3nt: TGTGCCAGCAGCGCTGAACAGCGGGGTGCTGGGGCCAACGTCCTGACTTTC

d_gene: -
v_gene: TRBV28
j_gene: TRBJ2-1
abundance: -
CDR3aa: CASSLGAGVVEQFF
CDR3nt: TGTGCCAGCAGTTTGGGGGCGGGGGTGGTTGAGCAGTTCTTC

d_gene: -
v_gene: TRBV5-1
j_gene: TRBJ2-3
abundance: -
CDR3aa: CASSWRDSEGDTQYF
CDR3nt: TGCGCCAGCAGCTGGCGGGACAGCGAGGGAGATACGCAGTATTTT

d_gene: -
v_gene: TRBV19
j_gene: TRBJ1-1
abundance: -
CDR3aa: CVPNRVQGSEAFF
CDR3nt: TGTGTCCCCAACAGGGTACAAGGTTCTGAAGCTTTCTTT

d_gene: -
v_gene: TRBV27
j_gene: TRBJ2-4
abundance: few
CDR3aa: CARRHPYRLGKNIQYF
CDR3nt: TGTGCCAGGAGGCACCCCTATCGGTTAGGCAAAAACATTCAGTACTTC